The count of the clone carrying this TCR beta chain is one. Its antigen is unidentified. This CDR3 has 15 residues. The V gene end was trimmed by 5 bases and the J gene end by 5 bases; junction bases not matched to a gene: 7. Germline loops: CDR1 SGDLS, CDR2 YYNGEE. This specimen belongs to a study of cytomegalovirus exposure and HLA in healthy donors. Study results and caveats: As a later analysis revealed, the rate of TCR association differed by HLA locus, with DRB1 most and HLA-C fewest. The likely explanation for a cluster of highly shared sequence variants was sequencing artifact.

13 Jbeta primers and 60 Vbeta primers were used for the PCR. TCRdb's table, derived via immunoSEQ multiplex PCR, lists solely in-frame clones and lacks some. This sample yields some 120,000 clones, of which about 63% are seen a single time; 1.6% belongs to the top ten. This clonotype was sampled from a man in his thirties or forties in good health and CMV-seropositive. The rearrangement links TRBV9 to TRBJ2-3; 11 bases match TRBD2. The source material was PBMCs. The CDR3 region has the DNA TGTGCCAGCAGTGCAACTAGCGGGAGATTAGATACGCAGTATTTT. This sequence encodes CASSATSGRLDTQYF. The whole variable domain, remainder taken from reference TRBV9 and TRBJ2-3, is DSGVTQTPKHLITATGQRVTLRCSPRSGDLSVYWYQQSLDQGLQFLIQYYNGEERAKGNILERFSAQQFPDLHSELNLSSLELGDSALYFCASSATSGRLDTQYFGPGTRLTVL.